This passage covers 20 T cell receptor beta chains from one sample sequenced in a study of T cells in Graves' hyperthyroidism and ophthalmopathy. The CDR3 regions of TCR beta were amplified from RNA transcripts. Using the HTBI primer set, a first-round RT-PCR was run on the TCR CDR3. In TCRdb, the multiplex PCR reads were re-called with MiXCR into one record per CDR3 protein. In the table there are 350,000 to 450,000 distinct CDR3 sequences, about 18% of which are singletons. The material sequenced was blood. These receptors were collected from a woman in her twenties or thirties with Graves' hyperthyroidism that later progressed to Graves' ophthalmopathy.

This chain links TRBV9 with TRBJ1-2; D is undetermined. CDR3 length equals 14 residues. From germline, CDR1 is SGDLS and CDR2 YYNGEE. V lost 2 bases to trimming and J lost 4 bases, with 12 bases between them. The chain's CDR3 is CASSVGGSAYGYTF. As DNA, the CDR3 is TGTGCCAGCAGCGTTGGAGGATCGGCCTATGGCTACACCTTC. The entire variable domain, with the rest obtained from reference TRBV9 and TRBJ1-2, is as follows: DSGVTQTPKHLITATGQRVTLRCSPRSGDLSVYWYQQSLDQGLQFLIQYYNGEERAKGNILERFSAQQFPDLHSELNLSSLELGDSALYFCASSVGGSAYGYTFGSGTRLTVV.

In this sample, this clonotype turned up a few times. The chain carries TRBV9 and TRBJ2-2; 10 bases are a match to TRBD1. V dropped 2 bases and J dropped 4; count of bases not matched to a gene: 2. Germline values: CDR1 SGDLS, CDR2 YYNGEE. The CDR3 covers 15 residues. The CDR3 protein is CASSVRTGGTGELFF. CDR3 coding DNA: TGTGCCAGCAGCGTCCGGACAGGGGGCACCGGGGAGCTGTTTTTT.

As regards this clonotype: With a much larger clone just one base away, this may be a read error. The chain uses TRBV20-1 and TRBJ2-4, with 11 bases fitting TRBD1. CDR1 and CDR2 (germline): DFQATT, SNEGSKA (reference sequence). The CDR3 consists of 17 residues. The CDR3 is CGAAGTGGGFPKNIQYF. The CDR3 nucleotides read TGCGGTGCGGCCGGGACAGGGGGTGGGTTCCCCAAAAACATTCAGTACTTC.

J is TRBJ1-1 and V is TRBV20-1; D unclear. Germline V gives CDR1 DFQATT, CDR2 SNEGSKA (reference sequence). This CDR3 has 14 amino acids. V lost 6 bases, J lost 4 bases, and 18 bases lay in between. The CDR3 sequence: CSAENPRSSTEAFF. As DNA, the CDR3 is TGCAGTGCCGAAAATCCCAGATCGAGCACTGAAGCTTTCTTT.

At least ten counts were recorded for this clonotype. V gene TRBV12-3 or TRBV12-4 combines with J gene TRBJ1-1; no firm D call. This CDR3 is 13 amino acids long. Trimming left V 7 bases short and J 5 bases short, with 14 bases between. The CDR3 DNA follows: TGTGCCAGCACCCTCTTGACGGCTACTGAAGCTTTCTTT. Protein: CASTLLTATEAFF.

This clonotype was detected many times. The chain couples TRBV2 to TRBJ1-1; weak D call: TRBD1 (5 bases). The CDR3 totals 14 residues. Looked up from germline, CDR1 is SNHLY and CDR2 is FYNNEI. Between the trimmed V and J ends, which lost 3 bases and 5 bases, there was a span of 13 bases. CDR3 DNA sequence: TGTGCCAGCAGTGAGGTTCCAGGGAGAACTGAAGCTTTCTTT. This sequence encodes CASSEVPGRTEAFF. The full variable domain, in which reference TRBV2 and TRBJ1-1 provide the parts outside the CDR3, is EPEVTQTPSHQVTQMGQEVILRCVPISNHLYFYWYRQILGQKVEFLVSFYNNEISEKSEIFDDQFSVERPDGSNFTLKIRSTKLEDSAMYFCASSEVPGRTEAFFGQGTRLTVV.

This clonotype was observed at least ten times. The CDR3 reads CASSLGAVSSYEQYF. DNA of the CDR3: TGTGCCAGCAGTTTAGGGGCCGTTAGCTCCTACGAGCAGTACTTC. This chain links TRBV28 with TRBJ2-7; possibly TRBD1 for D (5 bases). Germline CDR1 and CDR2: MDHEN and SYDVKM. The length of the CDR3 is 15 residues. Between the trimmed V and J ends, which lost 2 bases and 0 bases, there was a span of 11 bases.

The chain recombines TRBV29-1 with TRBJ1-2; unclear D gene. From germline, CDR1 is SQVTM and CDR2 ANQGSEA. V lost 2 bases and J lost 6, with 13 bases in between. This CDR3 is built from 13 residues. The CDR3 loop is CSVEHPRTDGYTF. In DNA, the CDR3 is TGCAGCGTTGAACACCCTAGGACGGATGGCTACACCTTC.

This clonotype occurred many times. The chain recombines TRBV12-3 or TRBV12-4 with TRBJ1-2; D gene unclear. The V and J ends lost 1 base and 2 bases respectively, with 14 bases between them. This CDR3 has 16 residues. For the CDR3, the DNA is TGTGCCAGCAGTTTAGGGACGACTGTCGTCAACTATGGCTACACCTTC. Encoded protein: CASSLGTTVVNYGYTF.

This clonotype showed up many times. The genes are TRBV10-3 and TRBJ1-4, with D maybe TRBD1 (5 bases). The CDR3 contains 16 residues. The V gene lost 4 bases and the J gene lost 4 bases, with 16 bases spanning the gap. Germline loops: CDR1 ENHRY, CDR2 SYGVKD. The CDR3: CAISASRDPLNEKLFF. The CDR3 DNA follows: TGTGCCATCAGTGCTAGCAGGGATCCCCTTAATGAAAAACTGTTTTTT.

In its sample, this clonotype was seen many times. The V gene is TRBV2, the J gene TRBJ2-6; D is unresolved. There are 15 residues in the CDR3. Germline V CDR1 and CDR2: SNHLY, FYNNEI. The V end lost 7 bases, the J end lost 0 bases, and 10 bases lay between the germline ends. The CDR3 DNA is TGTGCCAGCAAGCCCTACCACTCTGGGGCCAACGTCCTGACTTTC. Translated: CASKPYHSGANVLTF.

This clonotype was found many times. This chain links TRBV6-6 with TRBJ1-1, with a possible D match to TRBD1 (5 bases). The CDR3 sequence is 15 residues long. Trimming left V 0 bases short and J 0 bases short, with 8 bases between. In germline, CDR1 is MNHNY, CDR2 SVGAGI (reference sequence). CDR3 region: CASSYSGRLNTEAFF. The CDR3 bases are TGTGCCAGCAGTTACTCGGGACGGCTGAACACTGAAGCTTTCTTT.

V usage is TRBV2 and J usage is TRBJ2-5; D not certain. Trimming cost V 7 bases and J 5 bases, with 20 bases left between them. This CDR3 spans 15 amino acids. The germline gives CDR1 SNHLY, CDR2 FYNNEI. This CDR3 reads CASTEAINSLETQYF. CDR3 nucleotide sequence: TGTGCCAGCACGGAAGCGATTAATAGTTTGGAGACCCAGTACTTC.

In this sample, this clonotype turned up a few times. A much larger clonotype is one base distant, so this may be a read error. The V call is TRBV28, the J call TRBJ2-7; 11 bases map to TRBD1. Germline V gives CDR1 MDHEN, CDR2 SYDVKM. The CDR3 loop spans 15 amino acids. The V gene end was trimmed by 3 bases and the J gene end by 3 bases; junction bases not matched to a gene: 4. The CDR3 region is CASSFGGTGGYEQYF. The CDR3 DNA is TGTGCCAGCAGTTTCGGGGGGACAGGGGGCTACGAGCAGTACTTC.

This clonotype was counted many times. The chain has TRBV18 and TRBJ2-5; no reliable D call. The CDR3 consists of 15 residues. The V gene lost 0 bases and the J gene lost 2 bases, with 10 bases spanning the gap. Germline CDR1 and CDR2: KGHSH and LQKENI. The DNA of the CDR3 is TGTGCCAGCTCACCACCGGCAGACTCTCAAGAGACCCAGTACTTC. This translates into CASSPPADSQETQYF.

Points on this clonotype: This may be a read error: a much more frequent sequence differs by one nucleotide. The chain joins TRBV6-2 or TRBV6-3 to TRBJ2-1; 9 nucleotides match TRBD2. The CDR3 has 16 residues. Germline CDR1 reads MNHEY; CDR2 reads SVGEGT. Unmatched junction bases numbered 10, after V lost 0 bases and J lost 10 bases. CDR3 in amino acids: CASSYSFLAGFNEQFF. Here the CDR3 DNA reads TGTGCCAGCAGTTACTCCTTCCTAGCGGGGTTTAACGAGCAGTTCTTC.

This clonotype was picked up many times. The chain joins TRBV7-6 to TRBJ2-7; D uncertain. Germline assignment: CDR1 SGHVS and CDR2 FNYEAQ. The CDR3 has 16 amino acids. V was pared by 2 bases and J by 4 bases, with 18 bases between. The CDR3 is CASSLYETHEGYEQYF. The CDR3 coding sequence is TGTGCCAGCAGCTTATACGAAACCCACGAAGGTTACGAGCAGTACTTC.

V and J are TRBV10-3 and TRBJ2-7; 13 bases match TRBD2. The CDR3 totals 15 residues. Germline CDR1 reads ENHRY; CDR2 reads SYGVKD. V lost 3 bases and J lost 4; bases outside the gene matches: 3. Here the CDR3 DNA reads TGTGCCATCAGTGACCCGACTAGCGGGAGGTACGAGCAGTACGTC. Protein sequence: CAISDPTSGRYEQYV.

This clonotype was counted ten times or more. The chain employs TRBV29-1 and TRBJ2-1; possible D gene TRBD2, 7 bases. The ends were cut back, 0 bases at V and 1 base at J, with 13 bases in the middle. The CDR3 spans 16 residues. CDR1 and CDR2 from the germline V gene are SQVTM and ANQGSEA. The CDR3 loop reads CSVEDRGGQSYNEQFF. CDR3 DNA sequence: TGCAGCGTTGAAGATAGGGGGGGGCAATCCTACAATGAGCAGTTCTTC.

The chain carries TRBV27 and TRBJ2-7; the match to TRBD2 covers 7 bases. CDR1 and CDR2 from the germline V gene are MNHEY and SMNVEV (reference sequence). This CDR3 has 15 residues. V was clipped by 2 bases and J by 2 bases; unmatched bases: 6. CDR3 in amino acids: CASSLRGGIPYEQYF. In DNA, the CDR3 is TGTGCCAGCAGTTTACGGGGAGGGATCCCCTACGAGCAGTACTTC.